This T cell receptor beta chain derives from a study of T cells in Graves' hyperthyroidism and ophthalmopathy (dated by TCRdb to between 2019 and 2020). Regarding the study in general: To identify distinguishing TCR V-J signatures, a discovery cohort of around 100 patients was used, comprising 43 with Graves' ophthalmopathy and 57 with stable Graves' hyperthyroidism. Prospective prediction of ophthalmopathy was tested in an independent validation cohort of about 19 hyperthyroidism patients and 17 patients who later progressed to ophthalmopathy. The 85 to 100 discovery patients were randomly split 7:3 into training and test sets. The study also compared thyroid tissue and blood T-cell repertoires from more than five Graves' hyperthyroidism patients. Following sampling, methimazole starting at 30 mg daily was given to hyperthyroidism patients, and high-dose intravenous methylprednisolone was given to ophthalmopathy patients. According to the paper, TCR Vbeta CDR3 sequencing was carried out on some 140 peripheral blood samples, which came from 40 to 45 ophthalmopathy, around 74 hyperthyroidism and approximately 17 progressor patients.

CDR1 and CDR2 are read off the germline V gene as MDHEN and SYDVKM. The CDR3 numbers 13 residues from cysteine through phenylalanine. Solely the CDR3 DNA is kept, with 39 bases framed from the first base. V and J are truncated by 6 bases and 4 bases respectively, leaving an intervening sequence of 12 bases. Patients with uncontrolled infections, other autoimmune diseases, pregnancy or lactation were excluded. Diagnoses were established on the basis of clinical symptoms, serum thyroxine and TRAb, thyroid ultrasound, and orbital computed tomography. Trizol reagent was used to extract total RNA, and RNA quality was then checked on an Agilent 2100 Bioanalyzer. Amplification of TCR beta CDR3 regions was carried out from RNA transcripts. The first round of RT-PCR for the TCR CDR3 was performed with the HTBI primer set and the Qiagen OneStep RT-PCR kit. The libraries were constructed in a second round of multiplex PCR and then size-selected and purified. Sequencing of the libraries was done on an Illumina HiSeq2000 using paired-end 100 bp reads. Per the authors' processing: SOAPnuke was used to process the raw data, removing reads that contained adapters or uncalled bases, had a mean Phred below 15, or lacked an exact match to the constant primer or identifier. High-quality paired reads were merged with COPE v1.2.5, and unique nucleotide sequences were defined as clonotypes. MiTCR v1.1 was used to align clonotypes to the IMGT TRBV, TRBD and TRBJ reference segments. The analysis was restricted to V-J combinations with a frequency above 0.0001, which together covered about 99% of the repertoires. The TCS score was defined as the ratio of F50 (clonal expansion) to E x V (chaos), calculated using BLOSUM62-based TCRdist between CDR3 peptides within each V-J. Welch's t-statistics and random forest reduced around 510 V-J features to 10 to 15, which were used in a naive Bayes classifier (R e1071). The Morisita-Horn index was used to measure how similar the thyroid and blood repertoires were. TCRdb reworked the public reads: Q25 trimming with fastp, MiXCR clone assembly, productive beta chains retained. Rows merge per CDR3 protein into single entries with the most common DNA and genes. These V and J calls are TCRdb output, not the study's own analysis. This sample lists roughly 500,000 distinct CDR3 sequences; over 45% were detected once. The ten largest clones represent 35% to 50% of the sample.

What the authors observed across the whole study: In validation, the model predicted progression to ophthalmopathy with 65% to 71% sensitivity and less than 75% specificity, a median of about six months before onset. A 13 V-J signature model separated ophthalmopathy from stable hyperthyroidism, with 87.88% sensitivity and 81% to 82% specificity in cross-validation and 80%/75% in testing. No statistical method was used to set the sample size in advance, and investigators knew the group allocation. Most expanded thyroid clonotypes (frequency above 0.001) were also found in blood, which suggests that blood repertoires may mirror thyroid immune responses.

Turning to this clonotype: Its antigen remains unidentified. It has no much larger one-base neighbor in the sample; base qualities were not kept.

This sequence uses TRBV28 and TRBJ1-1; confidence is insufficient to name the D gene. This clonotype was sampled from an adult woman with Graves' disease, either hyperthyroidism or ophthalmopathy (not recorded which). The sequencing sample was made of peripheral blood or thyroid tissue (not recorded which). The CDR3 loop reads CASRREVFTEAFF. The nucleotide sequence reads as follows: TGTGCCAGCAGGAGGGAAGTTTTCACTGAAGCTTTCTTT.